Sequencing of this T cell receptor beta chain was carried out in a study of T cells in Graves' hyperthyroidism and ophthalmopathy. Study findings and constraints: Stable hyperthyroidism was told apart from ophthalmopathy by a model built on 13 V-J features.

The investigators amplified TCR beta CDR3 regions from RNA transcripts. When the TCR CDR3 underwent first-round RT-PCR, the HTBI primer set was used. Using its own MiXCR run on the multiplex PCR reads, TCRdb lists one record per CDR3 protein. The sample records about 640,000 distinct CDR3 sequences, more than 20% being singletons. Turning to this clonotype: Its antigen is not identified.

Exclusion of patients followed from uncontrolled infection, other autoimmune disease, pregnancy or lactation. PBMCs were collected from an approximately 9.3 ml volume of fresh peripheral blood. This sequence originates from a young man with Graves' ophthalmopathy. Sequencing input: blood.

CDR3 amino acids: CASSARTGGEQYF. CDR3 DNA: TGTGCCAGCAGCGCTCGGACAGGCGGCGAGCAGTACTTC. V and J are TRBV9 and TRBJ2-7; TRBD1 matches 7 bases. The CDR3 covers 13 residues. In germline, CDR1 is SGDLS, CDR2 YYNGEE. V was clipped by 3 bases and J by 6 bases; unmatched bases: 6.